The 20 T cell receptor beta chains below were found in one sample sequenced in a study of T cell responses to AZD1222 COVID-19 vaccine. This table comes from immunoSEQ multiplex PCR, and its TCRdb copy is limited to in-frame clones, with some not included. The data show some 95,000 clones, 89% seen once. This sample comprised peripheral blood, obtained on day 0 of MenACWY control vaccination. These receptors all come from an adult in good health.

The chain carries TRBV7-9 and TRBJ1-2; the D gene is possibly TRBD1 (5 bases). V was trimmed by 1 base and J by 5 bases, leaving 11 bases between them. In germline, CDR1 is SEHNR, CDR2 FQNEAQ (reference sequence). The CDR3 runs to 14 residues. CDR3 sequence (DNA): TGTGCCAGCAGCTTAGTAGGGGATAGTTATGGCTACACCTTC. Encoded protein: CASSLVGDSYGYTF. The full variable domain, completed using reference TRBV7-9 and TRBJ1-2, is DTGVSQNPRHKITKRGQNVTFRCDPISEHNRLYWYRQTLGQGPEFLTYFQNEAQLEKSRLLSDRFSAERPKGSFSTLEIQRTEQGDSAMYLCASSLVGDSYGYTFGSGTRLTVV.

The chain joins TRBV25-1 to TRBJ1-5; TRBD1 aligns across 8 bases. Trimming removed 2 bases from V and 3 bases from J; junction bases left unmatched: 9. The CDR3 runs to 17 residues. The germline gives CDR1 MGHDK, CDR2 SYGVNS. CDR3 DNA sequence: TGTGCCAGCAGTGAAAGGACCCGACAGGGGCCCAATCAGCCCCAGCATTTT. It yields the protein CASSERTRQGPNQPQHF.

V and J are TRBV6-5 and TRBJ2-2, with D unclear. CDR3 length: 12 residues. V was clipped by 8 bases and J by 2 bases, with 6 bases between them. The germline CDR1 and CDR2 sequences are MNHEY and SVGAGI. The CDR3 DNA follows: TGTGCCAGCGGGCCAAACACCGGGGAGCTGTTTTTT. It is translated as CASGPNTGELFF.

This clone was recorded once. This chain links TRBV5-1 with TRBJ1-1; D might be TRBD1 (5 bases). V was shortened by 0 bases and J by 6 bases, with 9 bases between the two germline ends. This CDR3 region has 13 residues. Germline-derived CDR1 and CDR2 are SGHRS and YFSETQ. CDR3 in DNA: TGCGCCAGCAGCTTGGGGCAGGGCGCTGAAGCTTTCTTT. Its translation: CASSLGQGAEAFF.

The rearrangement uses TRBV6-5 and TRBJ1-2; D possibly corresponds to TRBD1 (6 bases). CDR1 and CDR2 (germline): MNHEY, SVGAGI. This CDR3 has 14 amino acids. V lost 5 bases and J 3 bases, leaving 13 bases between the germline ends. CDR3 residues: CASSLKGGDYGYTF. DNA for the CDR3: TGTGCCAGCAGTCTAAAGGGGGGGGACTATGGCTACACCTTC.

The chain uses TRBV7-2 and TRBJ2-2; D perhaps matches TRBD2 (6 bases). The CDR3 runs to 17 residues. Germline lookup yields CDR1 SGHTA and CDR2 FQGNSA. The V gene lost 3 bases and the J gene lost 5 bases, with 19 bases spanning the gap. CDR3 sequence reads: CASSLLRFSSETGELFF. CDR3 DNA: TGTGCCAGCAGCTTGCTAAGGTTTTCTAGCGAGACCGGGGAGCTGTTTTTT.

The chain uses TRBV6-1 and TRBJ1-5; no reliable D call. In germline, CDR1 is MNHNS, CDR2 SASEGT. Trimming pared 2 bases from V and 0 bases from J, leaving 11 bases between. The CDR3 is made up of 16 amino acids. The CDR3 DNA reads TGTGCCAGCAGTGAACTGGCCAGTTATAGCAATCAGCCCCAGCATTTT. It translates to CASSELASYSNQPQHF.

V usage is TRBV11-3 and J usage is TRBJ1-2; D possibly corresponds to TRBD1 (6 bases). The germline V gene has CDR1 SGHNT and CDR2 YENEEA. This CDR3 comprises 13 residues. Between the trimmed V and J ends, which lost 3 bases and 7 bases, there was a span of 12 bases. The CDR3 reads CASSLGQGLGYTF. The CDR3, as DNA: TGTGCCAGCAGCTTGGGCCAGGGGCTTGGCTACACCTTC.

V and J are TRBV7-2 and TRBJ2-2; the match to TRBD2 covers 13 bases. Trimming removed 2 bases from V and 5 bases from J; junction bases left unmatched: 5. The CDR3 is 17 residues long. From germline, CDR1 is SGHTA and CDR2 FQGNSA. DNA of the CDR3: TGTGCCAGCAGCTTAACTAGCGGGGGGGCTAGTACCGGGGAGCTGTTTTTT. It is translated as CASSLTSGGASTGELFF.

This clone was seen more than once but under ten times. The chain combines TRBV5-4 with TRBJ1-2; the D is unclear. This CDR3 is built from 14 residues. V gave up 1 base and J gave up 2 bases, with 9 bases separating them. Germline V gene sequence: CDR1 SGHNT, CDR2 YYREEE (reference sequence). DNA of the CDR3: TGTGCCAGCAGCTTGCTGACCTTAAACTATGGCTACACCTTC. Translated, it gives CASSLLTLNYGYTF.

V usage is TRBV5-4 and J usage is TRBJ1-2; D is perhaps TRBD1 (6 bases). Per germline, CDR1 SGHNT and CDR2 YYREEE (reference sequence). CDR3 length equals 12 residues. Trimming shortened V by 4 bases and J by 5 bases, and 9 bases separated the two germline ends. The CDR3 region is CASSAGQYGYTF. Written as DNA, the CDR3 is TGTGCCAGCAGCGCTGGACAGTATGGCTACACCTTC.

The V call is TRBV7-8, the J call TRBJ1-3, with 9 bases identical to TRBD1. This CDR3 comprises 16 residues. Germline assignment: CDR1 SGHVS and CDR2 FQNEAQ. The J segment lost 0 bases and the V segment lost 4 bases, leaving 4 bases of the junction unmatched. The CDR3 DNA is TGTGCCAGCAGCTGGGACAGGGTCAGCTCTGGAAACACCATATATTTT. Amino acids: CASSWDRVSSGNTIYF.

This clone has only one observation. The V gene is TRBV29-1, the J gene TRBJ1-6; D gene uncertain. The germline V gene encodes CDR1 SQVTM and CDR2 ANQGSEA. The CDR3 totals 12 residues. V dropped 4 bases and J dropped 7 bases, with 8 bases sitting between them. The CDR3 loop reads CSVGGGNSPLHF. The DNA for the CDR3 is TGCAGCGTTGGGGGAGGCAATTCACCCCTCCACTTT. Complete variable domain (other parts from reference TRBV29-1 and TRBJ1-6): SAVISQKPSRDICQRGTSLTIQCQVDSQVTMMFWYRQQPGQSLTLIATANQGSEATYESGFVIDKFPISRPNLTFSTLTVSNMSPEDSSIYLCSVGGGNSPLHFGNGTRLTVT.

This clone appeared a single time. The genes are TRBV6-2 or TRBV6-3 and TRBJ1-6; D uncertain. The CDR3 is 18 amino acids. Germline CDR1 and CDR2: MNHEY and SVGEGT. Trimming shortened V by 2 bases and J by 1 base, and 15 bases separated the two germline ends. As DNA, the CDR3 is TGTGCCAGCAGTTACCGGCAGTTCCCCGGGTCCTATAATTCACCCCTCCACTTT. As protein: CASSYRQFPGSYNSPLHF.

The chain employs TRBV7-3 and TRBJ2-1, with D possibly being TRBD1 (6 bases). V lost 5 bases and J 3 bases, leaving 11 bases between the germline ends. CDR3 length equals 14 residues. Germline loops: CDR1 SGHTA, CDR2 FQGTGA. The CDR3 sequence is CASSPDRSYNEQFF. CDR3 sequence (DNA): TGTGCCAGCAGCCCCGACAGGAGCTACAATGAGCAGTTCTTC.

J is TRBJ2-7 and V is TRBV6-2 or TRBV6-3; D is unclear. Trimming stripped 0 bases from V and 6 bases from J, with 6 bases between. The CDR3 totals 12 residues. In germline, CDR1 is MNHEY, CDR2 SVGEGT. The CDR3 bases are TGTGCCAGCAGTTACTCGAATGGCGAGCAGTACTTC. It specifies CASSYSNGEQYF.

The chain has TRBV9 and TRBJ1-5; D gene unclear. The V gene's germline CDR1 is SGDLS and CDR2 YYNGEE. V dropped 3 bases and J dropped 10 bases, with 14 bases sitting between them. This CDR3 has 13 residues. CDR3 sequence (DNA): TGTGCCAGCAGCGCCTCAACCGAGAGTCCCCAGCATTTT. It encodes CASSASTESPQHF.

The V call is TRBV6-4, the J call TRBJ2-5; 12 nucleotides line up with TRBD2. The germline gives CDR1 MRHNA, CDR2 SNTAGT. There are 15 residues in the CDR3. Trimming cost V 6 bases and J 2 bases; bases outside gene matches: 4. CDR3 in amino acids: CASRRLAGDQETQYF. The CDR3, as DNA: TGTGCCAGCAGGCGACTAGCGGGGGATCAAGAGACCCAGTACTTC.

CDR3: CASSQTTGNDYYGYTF. The CDR3 nucleotides are TGTGCCAGCAGCCAAACGACAGGGAACGACTACTATGGCTACACCTTC. The chain joins TRBV9 to TRBJ1-2; 7 nucleotides agree with TRBD1. Unmatched junction bases numbered 12, after V lost 4 bases and J lost 3 bases. CDR1 and CDR2 (germline): SGDLS, YYNGEE. There are 16 residues in the CDR3.

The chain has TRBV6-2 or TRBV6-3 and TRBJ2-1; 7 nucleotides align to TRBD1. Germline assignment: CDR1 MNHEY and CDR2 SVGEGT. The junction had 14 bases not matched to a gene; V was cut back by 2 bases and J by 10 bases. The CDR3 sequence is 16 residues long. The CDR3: CASSYGDSVRGLEQFF. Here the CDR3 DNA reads TGTGCCAGCAGTTACGGGGACAGCGTTAGGGGGTTGGAGCAGTTCTTC.